These 22 T cell receptor beta chains came from one sample sequenced in a study of radiotherapy plus CTLA-4 blockade in lung cancer. The protocol was immunoSEQ multiplex PCR, while the TCRdb copy is restricted to in-frame clones and leaves out a portion. The data contain roughly 120,000 clones, roughly 80% of them singletons. The sample in question was peripheral blood, obtained from a patient treated with radiotherapy plus ipilimumab. Receptor source: a human donor with non-small cell lung cancer who had a partial response to radiotherapy plus ipilimumab.

The chain is built from TRBV7-2 and TRBJ2-1, with unresolved D. Germline V gene sequence: CDR1 SGHTA, CDR2 FQGNSA. Trimming pared 5 bases from V and 0 bases from J, leaving 11 bases between. The CDR3 is 15 residues long. As DNA, the CDR3 is TGTGCCAGCAGCCCAGGTGACGACTCCTACAATGAGCAGTTCTTC. Amino acids: CASSPGDDSYNEQFF.

This clone appeared a single time. In DNA, the CDR3 is TGTGCCAGCAGTCAGGGGGGTCCCCAGCATTTT. It specifies CASSQGGPQHF. The chain carries TRBV2 and TRBJ1-5; 7 bases align to TRBD1. J gave up 10 bases and V 5 bases, and 2 bases lay outside the gene matches. This CDR3 comprises 11 residues. CDR1 is SNHLY, CDR2 FYNNEI, per germline.

This clone has a single count. The rearrangement uses TRBV25-1 and TRBJ1-2; 9 bases agree with TRBD1. V lost 4 bases to trimming and J lost 2 bases; unmatched junction nucleotides: 8. In germline, CDR1 is MGHDK, CDR2 SYGVNS. The CDR3 is 16 amino acids. The CDR3 DNA reads TGTGCCAGCAGTGTCGGGACAGGGAAGGGAAACTATGGCTACACCTTC. This translates into CASSVGTGKGNYGYTF.

The J gene is TRBJ2-1, the V gene TRBV9; 10 positions match TRBD2. Germline loops: CDR1 SGDLS, CDR2 YYNGEE. This CDR3 region has 13 residues. V was clipped by 4 bases and J by 16 bases; unmatched bases: 11. CDR3 coding DNA: TGTGCCAGCAGCTTCTCCGGGACTAGCGCTACCTTCTTC. Translated: CASSFSGTSATFF.

V usage is TRBV27 and J usage is TRBJ2-7, with 8 bases identical to TRBD2. Germline V CDR1 and CDR2: MNHEY, SMNVEV (reference sequence). V was clipped by 2 bases and J by 6 bases; unmatched bases: 6. This CDR3 has 14 residues. The CDR3, as DNA: TGTGCCAGCAGTTTAGCCGGGACTAGATCCGAGCAGTACTTC. It yields the protein CASSLAGTRSEQYF.

Points on this clone: The junction differs from germline at one of its ends, possibly a read error. The chain employs TRBV30 and TRBJ2-1; TRBD1 matches at 9 bases. The CDR3 runs to 16 residues. CDR1 and CDR2 (germline): GTSNPN, SVGIG (reference sequence). The CDR3 bases are TGTGCTTGGACAGGGGCTTGGGGGGGGGCCTACAATGAGCAGTTCTTC. Protein sequence: CAWTGAWGGAYNEQFF.

This chain uses TRBV5-6 with TRBJ2-5, with TRBD1 matching 8 bases. This CDR3 region has 15 residues. Germline lookup yields CDR1 SGHDT and CDR2 YYEEEE. With V trimmed by 2 bases and J by 1 base, 4 bases remained unmatched. The CDR3 sequence: CASSFPDRVQETQYF. The CDR3 region has the DNA TGTGCCAGCAGCTTTCCGGACAGGGTCCAAGAGACCCAGTACTTC.

V usage is TRBV28 and J usage is TRBJ2-2; D may be TRBD1 (7 bases). V was clipped by 5 bases and J by 2 bases, with 21 bases between them. This CDR3 region has 18 residues. Germline lookup yields CDR1 MDHEN and CDR2 SYDVKM. Here the CDR3 reads CASSPPIRRGPNTGELFF. In nucleotides, the CDR3 is TGTGCCAGCAGTCCCCCCATCCGGAGGGGGCCCAACACCGGGGAGCTGTTTTTT.

The rearrangement links TRBV19 to TRBJ2-7; 8 bases match TRBD1. This CDR3 spans 15 amino acids. V lost 9 bases to trimming and J lost 1 base; unmatched junction nucleotides: 11. In germline, CDR1 is LNHDA, CDR2 SQIVND (reference sequence). The CDR3 nucleotides are TGTGCCAGCCGGACAGGGCGGGTTATATCCTACGAGCAGTACGTC. It is translated as CASRTGRVISYEQYV.

J is TRBJ1-5 and V is TRBV28; a weak D match, TRBD1 (6 bases). From germline, CDR1 is MDHEN and CDR2 SYDVKM. The CDR3 runs to 15 residues. V dropped 7 bases and J dropped 1 base, with 14 bases sitting between them. The CDR3 DNA reads as TGTGCCAGCAATAACCTCGGACAGAGCAATCAGCCCCAGCATTTT. This sequence encodes CASNNLGQSNQPQHF.

This clone occurred once. The chain employs TRBV27 and TRBJ1-1; 9 nucleotides align to TRBD1. Germline V CDR1 and CDR2: MNHEY, SMNVEV (reference sequence). V shed 3 bases, J shed 7 bases, and the junction held 9 bases outside the gene matches. CDR3 length: 15 amino acids. The CDR3 loop reads CASSFFLDRGNEAFF. CDR3 DNA: TGTGCCAGCAGTTTCTTTTTGGACAGGGGCAATGAAGCTTTCTTT.

The chain combines TRBV19 with TRBJ1-5; TRBD1 agrees at 7 bases. CDR1 LNHDA and CDR2 SQIVND come from the germline V gene (reference sequence). This CDR3 has 16 amino acids. V dropped 1 base and J dropped 4; count of bases not matched to a gene: 7. The CDR3 protein is CASSIVDRAYNQPQHF. DNA of the CDR3: TGTGCCAGTAGTATAGTTGACAGGGCCTATAATCAGCCCCAGCATTTT.

This chain connects TRBV27 to TRBJ2-1; D might be TRBD2 (6 bases). There are 17 residues in the CDR3. From germline, CDR1 is MNHEY and CDR2 SMNVEV (reference sequence). V shed 4 bases and J shed 6 bases, with 22 bases lying between them. As DNA, the CDR3 is TGTGCCAGCAGTTCCCAAACTCTAAAATGGACTACCAATGAGCAGTTCTTC. Its protein product is CASSSQTLKWTTNEQFF.

This clone came up a few times. The chain carries TRBV6-6 and TRBJ1-1; unclear D gene. Germline V gene lookup returns CDR1 MNHNY and CDR2 SVGAGI (reference sequence). V was pared by 0 bases and J by 0 bases, with 8 bases between. The CDR3 runs 15 residues. The DNA of the CDR3 is TGTGCCAGCAGTTACTCTTGGAGTTTGAACACTGAAGCTTTCTTT. Amino acid sequence: CASSYSWSLNTEAFF.

The rearrangement joins TRBV5-1 to TRBJ2-7; the match to TRBD2 covers 9 bases. J lost 0 bases, V lost 0 bases, and 7 bases had no gene match. CDR1 is SGHRS and CDR2 is YFSETQ in the germline V gene. The CDR3 has 17 amino acids. The CDR3 DNA follows: TGCGCCAGCAGCTTGGCGACTAGCGGTCCCAGCTCCTACGAGCAGTACTTC. Translation gives CASSLATSGPSSYEQYF.

The V call is TRBV18, the J call TRBJ1-5; 8 bases agree with TRBD1. This CDR3 spans 16 amino acids. J was trimmed by 4 bases and V by 6 bases; bases with no gene match: 11. CDR1 and CDR2 from the germline V gene are KGHSH and LQKENI. As DNA, the CDR3 is TGTGCCAGCTCTGATAATGCAGGGGGCGGTAATCAGCCCCAGCATTTT. Its protein is CASSDNAGGGNQPQHF.

V and J are TRBV25-1 and TRBJ2-3; 9 bases fit TRBD1. This CDR3 has 15 residues. Germline V gene sequence: CDR1 MGHDK, CDR2 SYGVNS. The V and J ends lost 2 bases and 3 bases, in that order; junction bases with no gene match: 3. CDR3 loop: CASSEGDRATDTQYF. The CDR3 DNA sequence: TGTGCCAGCAGTGAAGGGGACAGGGCAACAGATACGCAGTATTTT.

The chain carries TRBV4-1 and TRBJ2-7; 12 bases align to TRBD2. The CDR3 is made up of 16 amino acids. Germline V CDR1 and CDR2: MGHRA, YSYEKL. Trimming cost V 3 bases and J 2 bases; bases outside gene matches: 5. CDR3 loop: CASSHRTSGMTYEQYF. CDR3 DNA sequence: TGCGCCAGCAGCCATCGGACTAGCGGGATGACCTACGAGCAGTACTTC.

This chain links TRBV19 with TRBJ2-3; 11 bases align to TRBD2. The CDR3 length is 18 residues. V shed 5 bases and J 0 bases; nucleotides not matched to a gene: 10. From germline, CDR1 is LNHDA and CDR2 SQIVND (reference sequence). DNA of the CDR3: TGTGCCAGTAGTTTCCGGACTAGCGGGCGAATTAGCACAGATACGCAGTATTTT. This gives the protein CASSFRTSGRISTDTQYF.

The chain has TRBV11-3 and TRBJ2-3; D might be TRBD2 (5 bases). The CDR3 contains 13 residues. Germline V lookup: CDR1 SGHNT, CDR2 YENEEA. The V end lost 6 bases, the J end lost 9 bases, and 16 bases lay between the germline ends. The CDR3 reads CASSPTPGRTQYF. CDR3 DNA sequence: TGTGCCAGCAGTCCAACTCCGGGAAGGACGCAGTATTTT. Drawing the rest from reference TRBV11-3 and TRBJ2-3, the complete variable domain is EAGVVQSPRYKIIEKKQPVAFWCNPISGHNTLYWYLQNLGQGPELLIRYENEEAVDDSQLPKDRFSAERLKGVDSTLKIQPAELGDSAVYLCASSPTPGRTQYFGPGTRLTVL.

This chain uses TRBV5-6 with TRBJ1-2; 7 bases align to TRBD1. Germline V gene sequence: CDR1 SGHDT, CDR2 YYEEEE. V dropped 5 bases and J dropped 8; count of bases not matched to a gene: 9. This CDR3 contains 13 residues. This CDR3 is CASSYDREGGYTF. The CDR3 coding sequence is TGTGCCAGCAGTTATGACAGGGAAGGAGGCTACACCTTC.

This clone was counted once. V usage is TRBV19 and J usage is TRBJ2-4; 10 bases map to TRBD2. Germline V gene sequence: CDR1 LNHDA, CDR2 SQIVND (reference sequence). This CDR3 contains 17 residues. V shed 4 bases and J 3 bases; nucleotides not matched to a gene: 9. CDR3: CASSRQTGLAYKNIQYF. CDR3 nucleotide sequence: TGTGCCAGTAGTAGACAGACGGGACTAGCGTACAAAAACATTCAGTACTTC.